The next 12 T cell receptor beta chains were all read from a single sample in a study of response to subunit inactivated influenza vaccine. Using its own MiXCR run on the RT-PCR reads, TCRdb lists one record per CDR3 protein. The repertoire holds roughly 570,000 distinct CDR3 sequences, with 10% to 15% as singletons. This specimen was PBMCs from blood, taken roughly 48 days after vaccination. The receptors derive from a man in his fifties or sixties who received an inactivated influenza vaccine.

The chain joins TRBV9 to TRBJ2-7; TRBD1 aligns across 8 bases. V shed 3 bases, J shed 5 bases, and the junction held 7 bases outside the gene matches. Germline V gives CDR1 SGDLS, CDR2 YYNGEE. There are 14 residues in the CDR3. DNA for the CDR3: TGTGCCAGCAGCGGAGGACAGGGTGTCGACGAGCAGTACTTC. Amino acid sequence: CASSGGQGVDEQYF.

This clonotype was detected only a few times. This chain links TRBV6-5 with TRBJ2-3; TRBD1 matches at 8 bases. The germline V gene has CDR1 MNHEY and CDR2 SVGAGI. The length of the CDR3 is 15 residues. The V and J ends lost 4 bases and 5 bases, in that order; junction bases with no gene match: 8. The CDR3, as DNA: TGTGCCAGCAGTTCTAGGACAGGGTTTAGAGATACGCAGTATTTT. This codes for CASSSRTGFRDTQYF.

Many counts were recorded for this clonotype. The gene calls are TRBV4-3 and TRBJ2-1, with 8 bases identical to TRBD1. After removal of 0 bases from V and 10 bases from J, the junction contained 5 bases not matched to a gene. Germline loops: CDR1 LGHNA, CDR2 YSLEER. The CDR3 consists of 14 residues. The CDR3 sequence: CASSQDRTGYEQFF. For the CDR3, the DNA is TGCGCCAGCAGCCAAGATCGGACAGGGTACGAGCAGTTCTTC.

The J gene is TRBJ2-3, the V gene TRBV13; tentatively, D is TRBD1 or TRBD2 (5 bases each). Trimming stripped 3 bases from V and 2 bases from J, with 9 bases between. CDR1 PRHDT and CDR2 FYEKMQ come from the germline V gene (reference sequence). The CDR3 contains 14 residues. CDR3 region: CASSFGADTDTQYF. The DNA for the CDR3 is TGTGCCAGCAGCTTCGGGGCCGACACAGATACGCAGTATTTT.

In its sample, this clonotype was seen a few times. This rearrangement joins TRBV12-3 or TRBV12-4 to TRBJ2-7; 10 nucleotides align to TRBD2. Trimming removed 5 bases from V and 0 bases from J; junction bases left unmatched: 4. The CDR3 contains 15 residues. The CDR3 coding sequence is TGTGCCAGCAGTCAGGGACTAGCGAGCTCCTACGAGCAGTACTTC. Encoded protein: CASSQGLASSYEQYF.

This clonotype has just a few counts. This chain links TRBV20-1 with TRBJ2-3; the D gene is possibly TRBD2 (6 bases). Germline assignment: CDR1 DFQATT and CDR2 SNEGSKA (reference sequence). Trimming removed 2 bases at V and 4 bases at J, with 19 bases between. There are 16 residues in the CDR3. The CDR3: CSARSRLARVSDTQYF. In DNA, the CDR3 is TGCAGTGCTAGATCACGCCTAGCGAGGGTCTCAGATACGCAGTATTTT.

This clonotype was counted a few times. V is TRBV7-3 and J is TRBJ2-5; TRBD2 matches 7 bases. The CDR3 sequence is 15 residues long. V shed 1 base and J 5 bases; nucleotides not matched to a gene: 7. The germline V gene has CDR1 SGHTA and CDR2 FQGTGA. CDR3 bases: TGTGCCAGCAGCTTAATCGGCGGGAGTGGGGAGACCCAGTACTTC. It translates to CASSLIGGSGETQYF.

This clonotype was seen a handful of times. The rearrangement uses TRBV19 and TRBJ2-2, with D perhaps given as TRBD1 or TRBD2 (6 bases each). The CDR3 runs to 16 residues. V was shortened by 7 bases and J by 0 bases, with 15 bases between the two germline ends. Germline CDR1 LNHDA, CDR2 SQIVND (reference sequence). The CDR3 DNA sequence: TGTGCCAGTACCCTTAGGGGGGACGCGAACACCGGGGAGCTGTTTTTT. It encodes CASTLRGDANTGELFF. The full variable domain, rest sourced from reference TRBV19 and TRBJ2-2, is DGGITQSPKYLFRKEGQNVTLSCEQNLNHDAMYWYRQDPGQGLRLIYYSQIVNDFQKGDIAEGYSVSREKKESFPLTVTSAQKNPTAFYLCASTLRGDANTGELFFGEGSRLTVL.

This chain connects TRBV6-1 to TRBJ2-3; TRBD2 matches at 7 bases. The V gene end was trimmed by 6 bases and the J gene end by 2 bases; junction bases not matched to a gene: 14. The CDR3 length is 17 residues. Germline values: CDR1 MNHNS, CDR2 SASEGT. CDR3: CASRNHHGRRPTDTQYF. The CDR3 DNA reads as TGTGCCAGCAGAAATCACCACGGGAGGAGGCCCACAGATACGCAGTATTTT.

The V gene is TRBV20-1, the J gene TRBJ2-7, with D maybe TRBD1 (6 bases). The germline gives CDR1 DFQATT, CDR2 SNEGSKA (reference sequence). The CDR3 runs to 12 residues. The V end was cut by 6 bases, the J end by 5 bases, with 14 bases between. The CDR3 nucleotides are TGCAGTGCCCGCAGGGGTTCAGACGAGCAGTACTTC. Protein product: CSARRGSDEQYF.

This clonotype was seen repeatedly, ten times or more. The V call is TRBV12-3 or TRBV12-4, the J call TRBJ2-1; either TRBD1 or TRBD2 may supply D (5 bases each). Trimming cost V 4 bases and J 13 bases, with 11 bases left between them. The CDR3 extends over 11 amino acids. CDR3 coding DNA: TGTGCCAGCAGTTCGGGACGAAGCCAGTTCTTC. It is translated as CASSSGRSQFF.

This chain connects TRBV5-1 to TRBJ2-4, with 8 bases identical to TRBD1. V was pared by 4 bases and J by 0 bases, with 6 bases of the junction left unmatched. Germline V gives CDR1 SGHRS, CDR2 YFSETQ. This CDR3 region has 16 residues. In DNA, the CDR3 is TGCGCCAGCAGCCAACGACAGGGGCTAGCCAAAAACATTCAGTACTTC. As protein: CASSQRQGLAKNIQYF. Complete variable domain (other parts from reference TRBV5-1 and TRBJ2-4): KAGVTQTPRYLIKTRGQQVTLSCSPISGHRSVSWYQQTPGQGLQFLFEYFSETQRNKGNFPGRFSGRQFSNSRSEMNVSTLELGDSALYLCASSQRQGLAKNIQYFGAGTRLSVL.